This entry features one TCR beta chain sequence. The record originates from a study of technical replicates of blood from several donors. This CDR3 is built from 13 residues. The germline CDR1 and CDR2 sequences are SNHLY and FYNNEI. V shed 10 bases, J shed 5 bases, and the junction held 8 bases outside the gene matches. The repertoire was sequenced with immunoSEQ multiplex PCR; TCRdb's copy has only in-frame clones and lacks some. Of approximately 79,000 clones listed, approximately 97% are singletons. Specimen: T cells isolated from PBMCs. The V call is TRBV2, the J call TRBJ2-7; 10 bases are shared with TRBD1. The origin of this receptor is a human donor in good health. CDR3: CAIPGTGVNEQYF. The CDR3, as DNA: TGTGCCATCCCCGGGACAGGGGTCAACGAGCAGTACTTC.